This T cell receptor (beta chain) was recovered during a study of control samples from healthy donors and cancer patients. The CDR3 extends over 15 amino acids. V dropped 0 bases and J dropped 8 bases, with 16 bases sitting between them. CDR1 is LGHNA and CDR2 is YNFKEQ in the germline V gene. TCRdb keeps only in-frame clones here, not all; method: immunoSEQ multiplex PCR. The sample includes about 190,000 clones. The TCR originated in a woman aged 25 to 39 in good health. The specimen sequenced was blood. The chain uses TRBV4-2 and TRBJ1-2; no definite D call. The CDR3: CASSQDPGSGSGYTF. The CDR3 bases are TGTGCCAGCAGCCAAGATCCGGGTTCGGGAAGCGGCTACACCTTC.